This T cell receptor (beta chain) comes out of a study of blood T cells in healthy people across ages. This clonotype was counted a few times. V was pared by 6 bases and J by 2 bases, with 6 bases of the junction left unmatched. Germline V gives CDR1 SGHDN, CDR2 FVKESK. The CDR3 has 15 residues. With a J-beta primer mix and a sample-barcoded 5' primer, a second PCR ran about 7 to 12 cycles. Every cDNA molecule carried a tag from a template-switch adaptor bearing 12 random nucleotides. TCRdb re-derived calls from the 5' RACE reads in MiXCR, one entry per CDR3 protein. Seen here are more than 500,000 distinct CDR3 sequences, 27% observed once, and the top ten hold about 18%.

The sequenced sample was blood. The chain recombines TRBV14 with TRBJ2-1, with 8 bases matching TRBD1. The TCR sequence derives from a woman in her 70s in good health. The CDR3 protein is CASRHDRGPYNEQFF. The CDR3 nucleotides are TGTGCCAGCAGACACGACAGGGGCCCCTACAATGAGCAGTTCTTC.